The 21 T cell receptor beta chains below all came from one sample that was sequenced in a study of blood T cell repertoires in COVID-19. Using immunoSEQ multiplex PCR, the repertoire was profiled, and TCRdb retains in-frame clones only, with some absent. The sample holds approximately 90,000 clones, roughly 84% seen once. The sequencing sample was made of peripheral blood. These receptors were taken from a human donor in a cohort sampled during active COVID-19.

This clone was counted between two and nine times. This chain uses TRBV19 with TRBJ2-4; D is undetermined. There are 14 residues in the CDR3. The V end was cut by 5 bases, the J end by 0 bases, with 8 bases between. CDR1 and CDR2 (germline): LNHDA, SQIVND (reference sequence). CDR3 bases: TGTGCCAGTAGTCGGAGCCTAGCCAAAAACATTCAGTACTTC. This codes for CASSRSLAKNIQYF.

The rearrangement uses TRBV6-1 and TRBJ1-1, with TRBD1 as a possible D gene (5 bases). Germline V gives CDR1 MNHNS, CDR2 SASEGT. The CDR3 has 15 amino acids. V was trimmed by 3 bases and J by 2 bases, leaving 13 bases between them. CDR3 nucleotides: TGTGCCAGCAGTGAGGTATGGGGCGGCAACACTGAAGCTTTCTTT. Translated, it gives CASSEVWGGNTEAFF.

The chain employs TRBV4-2 and TRBJ2-7; no reliable D call. Germline CDR1 reads LGHNA; CDR2 reads YNFKEQ. With 1 base removed from V and 3 bases from J, the gap between germline ends came to 10 bases. This CDR3 has 14 residues. The CDR3 sequence: CASSQVPGYYEQYF. The CDR3 DNA reads as TGTGCCAGCAGCCAAGTCCCGGGTTACTACGAGCAGTACTTC.

This rearrangement joins TRBV7-9 to TRBJ2-4, with TRBD2 as a possible D gene (6 bases). CDR3 length equals 16 residues. Germline CDR1 and CDR2: SEHNR and FQNEAQ (reference sequence). The V end was cut by 3 bases, the J end by 0 bases, with 12 bases between. Here the CDR3 DNA reads TGTGCCAGCAGCTTGGGTAGCGGAATAGCCAAAAACATTCAGTACTTC. Protein product: CASSLGSGIAKNIQYF.

The count of this clone is one. Within the sample, other DNA sequences also encode this same CDR3. The rearrangement uses TRBV28 and TRBJ2-5, with TRBD1 matching over 7 bases. CDR1 is MDHEN and CDR2 is SYDVKM in the germline V gene. The CDR3 sequence is 15 residues long. J lost 0 bases, V lost 2 bases, and 3 bases had no gene match. The CDR3 nucleotides are TGTGCCAGCAGTTTACTGACAGGGAACCAAGAGACCCAGTACTTC. Its protein is CASSLLTGNQETQYF.

In regard to this clone: A read error may account for a junction end that differs from germline. This rearrangement joins TRBV5-5 to TRBJ1-1, with unresolved D. This CDR3 is built from 13 residues. The germline gives CDR1 SGHKS, CDR2 YYEKEE (reference sequence). The CDR3 loop reads CASRLDLNTEAFF. In DNA, the CDR3 is TGTGCCAGCAGATTGGACTTGAACACTGAAGCTTTCTTT.

Details on this clone: Mismatch with germline at one junction end may stem from a read error. The chain joins TRBV6-5 to TRBJ2-7, with a tentative D call TRBD1 (5 bases). This CDR3 is 10 amino acids long. The V gene's germline CDR1 is MNHEY and CDR2 SVGAGI. The CDR3 bases are TGTGGAGGAATGACCAAGGACACCGCGTTT. It translates to CGGMTKDTAF.

The V and J genes are TRBV6-5 and TRBJ2-4; D call uncertain. Germline lookup yields CDR1 MNHEY and CDR2 SVGAGI. This CDR3 has 14 residues. V shed 7 bases and J shed 0 bases, with 10 bases lying between them. DNA for the CDR3: TGTGCCAGCAACCTAGACCTAGCCAAAAACATTCAGTACTTC. This codes for CASNLDLAKNIQYF.

The CDR3 spells CASSPTGTGGWNEQYF. CDR3 in DNA: TGTGCCAGCAGCCCCACCGGGACAGGGGGCTGGAACGAGCAGTACTTC. V and J are TRBV5-6 and TRBJ2-7; 12 bases agree with TRBD1. The CDR3 runs to 16 residues. Trimming at V came to 4 bases and at J to 5 bases, leaving 10 bases not matched to a gene. CDR1 is SGHDT, CDR2 YYEEEE, per germline.

The J gene is TRBJ1-2, the V gene TRBV2; TRBD1 matches 8 bases. The CDR3 runs 14 residues. Unmatched junction bases numbered 11, after V lost 4 bases and J lost 10 bases. Germline CDR1 SNHLY, CDR2 FYNNEI. The CDR3 DNA reads TGTGCCAGCAGTGGATTAGGACAGGGAGGTATCTACACCTTC. Translating it yields CASSGLGQGGIYTF.

This chain connects TRBV3-1 (or the pseudogene TRBV3-2) to TRBJ1-1; 7 nucleotides agree with TRBD1. The CDR3 is made up of 14 amino acids. Trimming at V came to 5 bases and at J to 4 bases, leaving 7 bases not matched to a gene. CDR1 is LGHDT and CDR2 is YNNKEL in the germline V gene (reference sequence). The CDR3 sequence is CASSDSGQPTEAFF. In nucleotides, the CDR3 is TGTGCCAGCAGCGACTCGGGACAGCCCACTGAAGCTTTCTTT.

This chain uses TRBV12-2 with TRBJ1-4; no DNA check was done on the table's D call, TRBD1. TRBV12-2 is recorded as a pseudogene. The CDR3 spans 17 residues. CDR3 nucleotide sequence: TGTGCAAGTCGCTCTGGGACAGAATGGGGTATTCGAGAAAAACTGTTTTTT. It translates to CASRSGTEWGIREKLFF.

The chain uses TRBV29-1 and TRBJ1-2; TRBD1 matches 7 bases. This CDR3 is built from 12 residues. The V and J ends lost 7 bases and 3 bases, in that order; junction bases with no gene match: 5. Per the germline V gene, CDR1 is SQVTM and CDR2 is ANQGSEA. CDR3 residues: CSAKGADYGYTF. CDR3 DNA sequence: TGCAGCGCTAAGGGGGCTGACTATGGCTACACCTTC.

The CDR3 sequence is CASSWRTGVHEQYF. For the CDR3, the DNA is TGTGCCAGCAGCTGGAGGACAGGGGTGCACGAGCAGTACTTC. The rearrangement links TRBV5-5 to TRBJ2-7, with 9 bases that match TRBD1. Germline V gene sequence: CDR1 SGHKS, CDR2 YYEKEE (reference sequence). V gave up 3 bases and J gave up 5 bases; unmatched junction bases: 6. The CDR3 is 14 amino acids. Supplemented by reference TRBV5-5 and TRBJ2-7, the full variable domain reads DAGVTQSPTHLIKTRGQQVTLRCSPISGHKSVSWYQQVLGQGPQFIFQYYEKEERGRGNFPDRFSARQFPNYSSELNVNALLLGDSALYLCASSWRTGVHEQYFGPGTRLTVT.

The chain couples TRBV12-5 to TRBJ2-5; TRBD1 matches at 8 bases. The CDR3 totals 14 residues. The germline CDR1 and CDR2 sequences are LGHNT and FRNRAP. V trimming: 6 bases; J trimming: 5 bases; junction bases outside the gene matches: 8. CDR3 residues: CASGPGQGRETQYF. The CDR3 nucleotides read TGTGCTAGTGGCCCAGGACAGGGTCGGGAGACCCAGTACTTC.

This clone was seen once. The gene calls are TRBV18 and TRBJ1-5; D is perhaps TRBD1 (6 bases). V shed 3 bases and J shed 5 bases, with 11 bases lying between them. Looked up from germline, CDR1 is KGHSH and CDR2 is LQKENI. This CDR3 has 14 amino acids. The CDR3 loop reads CASSPVQGDQPQHF. In nucleotides, the CDR3 is TGTGCCAGCTCACCGGTACAGGGAGATCAGCCCCAGCATTTT.

The chain uses TRBV7-2 and TRBJ2-1, with 13 bases aligning to TRBD2. CDR3 size: 19 residues. CDR1 is SGHTA and CDR2 is FQGNSA in the germline V gene. Trimming removed 0 bases from V and 7 bases from J; junction bases left unmatched: 12. The CDR3 region is CASSLASTSGGASGNEQFF. The CDR3 DNA sequence: TGTGCCAGCAGCTTAGCTTCCACTAGCGGGGGGGCGTCTGGGAATGAGCAGTTCTTC.

The chain is built from TRBV5-1 and TRBJ1-2; TRBD1 might be the D (6 bases). V shed 2 bases and J shed 8 bases, with 13 bases lying between them. This CDR3 contains 13 residues. The V gene's germline CDR1 is SGHRS and CDR2 YFSETQ. The CDR3 spells CASSLDRFRGYTF. For the CDR3, the DNA is TGCGCCAGCAGCTTAGACAGGTTTCGAGGCTACACCTTC.

About this clone: The same CDR3 arises from other DNA sequences in this sample as well. The CDR3 nucleotides are TGTGCCAGCAGTGAGCGGTTTTTCGAAACGCAGTATTTT. Translated: CASSERFFETQYF. The chain has TRBV2 and TRBJ2-3; D is ambiguous. V was shortened by 3 bases and J by 9 bases, with 13 bases between the two germline ends. CDR1 and CDR2 (germline): SNHLY, FYNNEI. The CDR3 has 13 amino acids. Drawing the rest from reference TRBV2 and TRBJ2-3, the complete variable domain is EPEVTQTPSHQVTQMGQEVILRCVPISNHLYFYWYRQILGQKVEFLVSFYNNEISEKSEIFDDQFSVERPDGSNFTLKIRSTKLEDSAMYFCASSERFFETQYFGPGTRLTVL.

This clone was detected only once. The rearrangement uses TRBV27 and TRBJ2-5; TRBD1 aligns across 8 bases. Per the germline V gene, CDR1 is MNHEY and CDR2 is SMNVEV (reference sequence). V lost 6 bases, J lost 3 bases, and 12 bases stayed unmatched. The CDR3 has 16 amino acids. The DNA for the CDR3 is TGTGCCAGCAGCCCTCCCTTAGGGACAGGCGAAGAGACCCAGTACTTC. Protein: CASSPPLGTGEETQYF.

This sequence joins TRBV10-3 and TRBJ1-2, with 11 nucleotides matching TRBD1. Unmatched junction bases numbered 12, after V lost 10 bases and J lost 5 bases. The CDR3 sequence is 15 residues long. Germline CDR1 ENHRY, CDR2 SYGVKD. This CDR3 is CATERGQGAGYGYTF. The CDR3 nucleotides read TGTGCCACCGAGCGTGGACAGGGGGCTGGATATGGCTACACCTTC.